This T cell receptor beta chain was retrieved from a study of memory CD4+ T cells and cytomegalovirus serostatus. The CDR3 contains 13 residues. Germline lookup yields CDR1 SGHAT and CDR2 FQNNGV. The ends lost 2 bases at V and 3 bases at J; junction bases unmatched: 0. Study-wide points: A US-trained random forest predicted CMV serostatus with median AUC 0.91.

Method: immunoSEQ multiplex PCR; TCRdb's copy keeps in-frame clones and lacks some. The sample gives about 96,000 clones, approximately 80% of which show up once; about 3.6% is in the top ten. A word on this clone: What it recognizes is unknown.

The sort gate was single viable CD3+CD4+CD8-CD45RO+ cells for memory CD4+ T cells. The chain links TRBV11-2 to TRBJ2-7; 8 bases are a match to TRBD2. Input material: memory CD4+ T cells from blood. The receptor comes from an adult in good health and CMV-seropositive. CDR3 sequence reads: CASSLLAGYEQYF. DNA of the CDR3: TGTGCCAGCAGCTTACTAGCGGGCTACGAGCAGTACTTC.